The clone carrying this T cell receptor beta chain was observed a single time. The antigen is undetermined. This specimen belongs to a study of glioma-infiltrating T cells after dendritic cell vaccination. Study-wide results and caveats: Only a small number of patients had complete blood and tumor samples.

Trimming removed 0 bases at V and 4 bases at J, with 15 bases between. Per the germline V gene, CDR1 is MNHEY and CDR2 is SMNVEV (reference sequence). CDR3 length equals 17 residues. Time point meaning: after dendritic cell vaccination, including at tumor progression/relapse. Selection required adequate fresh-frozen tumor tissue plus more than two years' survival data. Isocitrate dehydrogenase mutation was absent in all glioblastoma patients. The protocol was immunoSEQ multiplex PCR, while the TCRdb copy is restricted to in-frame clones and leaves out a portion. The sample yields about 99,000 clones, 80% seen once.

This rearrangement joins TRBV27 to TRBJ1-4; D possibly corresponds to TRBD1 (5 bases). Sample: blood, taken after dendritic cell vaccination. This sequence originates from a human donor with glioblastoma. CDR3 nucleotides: TGTGCCAGCAGTTTATCGCCCCCGGGGGAAATTAATGAAAAACTGTTTTTT. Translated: CASSLSPPGEINEKLFF. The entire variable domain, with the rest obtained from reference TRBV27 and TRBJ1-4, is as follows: EAQVTQNPRYLITVTGKKLTVTCSQNMNHEYMSWYRQDPGLGLRQIYYSMNVEVTDKGDVPEGYKVSRKEKRNFPLILESPSPNQTSLYFCASSLSPPGEINEKLFFGSGTQLSVL.